The TCR beta chain described here comes from a study of blood T cell repertoires in COVID-19. Study-level background: The United States, Italy and Spain supplied acute and convalescent COVID-19 samples.

CDR1 is SEHNR and CDR2 is FQNEAQ in the germline V gene (reference sequence). This CDR3 region has 16 residues. Trimming left V 2 bases short and J 4 bases short, with 17 bases between. Patients in Seattle were enrolled during active infection, then followed longitudinally. The protocol was immunoSEQ multiplex PCR, while the TCRdb copy is restricted to in-frame clones and leaves out a portion. The sample includes some 240,000 clones, about 93% of them seen just once. This clonotype originated in a man between 60 and 70 years old with COVID-19, enrolled during active disease. Sequencing was done on a sample of peripheral blood. The chain uses TRBV7-9 and TRBJ1-2; D perhaps matches TRBD1 (6 bases). CDR3 sequence reads: CASSLTAGGGGYGYTF. CDR3 coding DNA: TGTGCCAGCAGCTTAACGGCTGGGGGAGGGGGCTATGGCTACACCTTC.